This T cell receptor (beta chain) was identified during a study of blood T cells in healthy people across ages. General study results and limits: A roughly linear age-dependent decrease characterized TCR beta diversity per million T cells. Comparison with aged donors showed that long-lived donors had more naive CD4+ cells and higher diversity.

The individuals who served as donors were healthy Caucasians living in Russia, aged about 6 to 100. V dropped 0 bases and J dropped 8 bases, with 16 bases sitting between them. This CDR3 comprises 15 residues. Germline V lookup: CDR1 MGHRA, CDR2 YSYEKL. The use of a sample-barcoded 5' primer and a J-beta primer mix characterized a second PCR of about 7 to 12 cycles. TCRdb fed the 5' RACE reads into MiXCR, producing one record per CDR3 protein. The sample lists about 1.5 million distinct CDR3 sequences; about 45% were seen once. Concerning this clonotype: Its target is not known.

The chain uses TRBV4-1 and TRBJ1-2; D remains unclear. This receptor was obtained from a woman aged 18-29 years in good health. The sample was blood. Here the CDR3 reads CASSQDRRVLEGYTF. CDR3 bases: TGCGCCAGCAGCCAAGATCGTAGGGTATTGGAAGGCTACACCTTC.